These 6 T cell receptor beta chains originate from one sample sequenced in a study of T cells expressing NK-cell markers. TCRdb re-called the 5' RACE reads and gives one entry per CDR3 protein, without DNA. The repertoire table contains over 150,000 distinct CDR3 sequences. The specimen was blood T cells: a sorted CD56 or NKG2C T cell subset, CD4+ or CD8+ T cells, or bulk PBMC T cells (not recorded which). These receptors all stem from a woman aged 45-60 years in good health.

The genes are TRBV19 and TRBJ1-1; TCRdb selects TRBD1, and the lack of DNA leaves this call unchecked. The CDR3 length is 13 residues. In germline, CDR1 is LNHDA, CDR2 SQIVND (reference sequence). The CDR3 here is CAVSQGRYTEAFF. The entire variable domain, with the rest obtained from reference TRBV19 and TRBJ1-1, is as follows: DGGITQSPKYLFRKEGQNVTLSCEQNLNHDAMYWYRQDPGQGLRLIYYSQIVNDFQKGDIAEGYSVSREKKESFPLTVTSAQKNPTAFYLCAVSQGRYTEAFFGQGTRLTVV.

V and J are TRBV5-1 and TRBJ2-5. The CDR3 has 11 residues. CDR1 and CDR2 (germline): SGHRS, YFSETQ. The CDR3 sequence is CASRQAGGQYF.

V is TRBV7-3 and J is TRBJ2-1; the TCRdb D gene call, TRBD2, has no DNA to confirm it. CDR1 and CDR2 from the germline V gene are SGHTA and FQGTGA. The CDR3 loop spans 15 amino acids. CDR3 region: CASSLGLAGGHEQFF.

The chain has TRBV9 and TRBJ2-5. The CDR3 extends over 15 amino acids. Per the germline V gene, CDR1 is SGDLS and CDR2 is YYNGEE. CDR3 amino acids: CASSVGQINQETQYF.

V gene TRBV6-2 or TRBV6-3 combines with J gene TRBJ2-3; TCRdb's D gene call, TRBD1, goes unchecked for lack of DNA. Germline loops: CDR1 MNHEY, CDR2 SVGEGT. The CDR3 length is 15 residues. This CDR3 reads CASTPGGGTGDTQYF.

The CDR3 spells CASSGGDGLGYTF. V usage is TRBV7-9 and J usage is TRBJ1-2; TCRdb designates TRBD1, a call that cannot be tested without DNA. Per germline, CDR1 SEHNR and CDR2 FQNEAQ (reference sequence). This CDR3 region has 13 residues.